One and the same sample provided the 8 T cell receptor beta chains below, sequenced in a study of T cell responses to AZD1222 COVID-19 vaccine. Using immunoSEQ multiplex PCR, the repertoire was profiled, and TCRdb retains in-frame clones only, with some absent. The sample lists 90,000 to 150,000 clones, more than 85% occurring once. This specimen consisted of peripheral blood, obtained 28 days after the second AZD1222 dose. The origin of the receptors is an adult who received the AZD1222 COVID-19 vaccine.

The rearrangement joins TRBV6-5 to TRBJ2-2, with 8 bases aligning to TRBD2. The J segment lost 5 bases and the V segment lost 6 bases, leaving 8 bases of the junction unmatched. This CDR3 is built from 15 residues. In germline, CDR1 is MNHEY, CDR2 SVGAGI. The DNA for the CDR3 is TGTGCCAGCAGATTTAGCGGGGAGGAAACCGGGGAGCTGTTTTTT. It translates to CASRFSGEETGELFF.

V is TRBV11-3 and J is TRBJ2-2; D remains unclear. V lost 1 base to trimming and J lost 4 bases, with 13 bases between them. The germline V gene encodes CDR1 SGHNT and CDR2 YENEEA. The CDR3 extends over 16 amino acids. The CDR3 DNA reads as TGTGCCAGCAGCTTAGCTCCCAGCCTGGGCACCGGGGAGCTGTTTTTT. The encoded protein is CASSLAPSLGTGELFF.

The chain carries TRBV6-4 and TRBJ2-3; D uncertain. Germline V gives CDR1 MRHNA, CDR2 SNTAGT. Trimming cost V 3 bases and J 7 bases, with 17 bases left between them. This CDR3 region has 15 residues. The CDR3 DNA sequence: TGTGCCAGCAGTGAGAGTGGAACTTCCCCAAATACGCAGTATTTT. Its translation: CASSESGTSPNTQYF.

V is TRBV7-8 and J is TRBJ2-7; 12 positions agree with TRBD1. The V gene's germline CDR1 is SGHVS and CDR2 FQNEAQ. With 4 bases clipped from V and 0 bases from J, the junction kept 1 base outside the gene matches. The CDR3 has 15 residues. The CDR3 DNA reads as TGTGCCAGCAGCTCGGGACAGGGGGCCTCCTACGAGCAGTACTTC. Residues: CASSSGQGASYEQYF. The full variable domain, completed using reference TRBV7-8 and TRBJ2-7, is GAGVSQSPRYKVAKRGQDVALRCDPISGHVSLFWYQQALGQGPEFLTYFQNEAQLDKSGLPSDRFFAERPEGSVSTLKIQRTQQEDSAVYLCASSSGQGASYEQYFGPGTRLTVT.

The chain employs TRBV10-3 and TRBJ2-7; the D gene is possibly TRBD2 (7 bases). Germline V gene sequence: CDR1 ENHRY, CDR2 SYGVKD. The V end was cut by 2 bases, the J end by 4 bases, with 15 bases between. This CDR3 has 15 residues. CDR3 residues: CAISEPQRGGYEQYF. The CDR3 nucleotides read TGTGCCATCAGTGAGCCACAGAGGGGGGGATACGAGCAGTACTTC.

The genes are TRBV14 and TRBJ2-7; weak D call: TRBD2 (5 bases). Germline V CDR1 and CDR2: SGHDN, FVKESK. CDR3 length: 12 residues. V was cut by 3 bases and J by 5 bases, with 8 bases left in between. CDR3 bases: TGTGCCAGCAGCCAGTTGGGAGACGAGCAGTACTTC. Its translation is CASSQLGDEQYF.

V usage is TRBV27 and J usage is TRBJ2-2; D may be TRBD1 or TRBD2 (5 bases each). Germline-derived CDR1 and CDR2 are MNHEY and SMNVEV (reference sequence). V was trimmed by 4 bases and J by 3 bases, leaving 21 bases between them. The CDR3 is 18 amino acids. The DNA for the CDR3 is TGTGCCAGCAGTTCCCACCTTGGGGGTACCCGGGACACCGGGGAGCTGTTTTTT. It yields the protein CASSSHLGGTRDTGELFF.

The chain uses TRBV10-3 and TRBJ2-7; no clear D gene. V dropped 3 bases and J dropped 2 bases, with 2 bases sitting between them. The CDR3 extends over 11 amino acids. Germline V gene lookup returns CDR1 ENHRY and CDR2 SYGVKD. CDR3 in amino acids: CAISDTYEQYF. CDR3 DNA sequence: TGTGCCATCAGTGACACCTACGAGCAGTACTTC.